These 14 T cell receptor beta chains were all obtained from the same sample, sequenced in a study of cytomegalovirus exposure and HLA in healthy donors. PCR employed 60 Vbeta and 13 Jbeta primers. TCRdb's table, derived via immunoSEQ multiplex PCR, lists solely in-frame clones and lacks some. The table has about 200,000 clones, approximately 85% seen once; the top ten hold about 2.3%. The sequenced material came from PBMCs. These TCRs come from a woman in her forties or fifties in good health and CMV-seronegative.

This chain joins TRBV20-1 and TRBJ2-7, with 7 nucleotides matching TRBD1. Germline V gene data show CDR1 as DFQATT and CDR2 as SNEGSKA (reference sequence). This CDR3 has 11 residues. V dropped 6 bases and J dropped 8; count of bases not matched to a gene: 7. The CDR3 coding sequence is TGCAGTGCCAGGGGGACGATGAAGCAGTACTTC. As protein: CSARGTMKQYF.

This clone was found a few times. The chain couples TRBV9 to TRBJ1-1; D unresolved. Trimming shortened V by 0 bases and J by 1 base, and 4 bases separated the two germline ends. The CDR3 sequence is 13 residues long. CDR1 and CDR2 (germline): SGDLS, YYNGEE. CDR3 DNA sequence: TGTGCCAGCAGCGTAGCGTCGAACACTGAAGCTTTCTTT. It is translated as CASSVASNTEAFF.

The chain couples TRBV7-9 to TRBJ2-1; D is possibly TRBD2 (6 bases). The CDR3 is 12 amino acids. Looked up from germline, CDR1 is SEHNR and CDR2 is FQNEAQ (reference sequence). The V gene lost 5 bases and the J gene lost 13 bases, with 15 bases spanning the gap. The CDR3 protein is CASSPGLSVQFF. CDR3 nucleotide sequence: TGTGCCAGCAGCCCGGGACTTTCGGTACAGTTCTTC.

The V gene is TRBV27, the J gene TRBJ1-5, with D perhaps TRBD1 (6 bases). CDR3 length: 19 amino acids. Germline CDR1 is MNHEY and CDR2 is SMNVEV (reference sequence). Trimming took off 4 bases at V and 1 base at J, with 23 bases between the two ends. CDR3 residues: CASSSLQGFSANSNQPQHF. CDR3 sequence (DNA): TGTGCCAGCAGTTCATTACAGGGTTTTTCGGCGAACAGCAATCAGCCCCAGCATTTT.

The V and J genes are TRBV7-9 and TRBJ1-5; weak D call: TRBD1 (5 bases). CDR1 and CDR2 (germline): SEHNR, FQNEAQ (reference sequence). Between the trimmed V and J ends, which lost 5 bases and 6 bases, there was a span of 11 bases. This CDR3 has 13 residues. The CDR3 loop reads CASSAGTVQPQHF. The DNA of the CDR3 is TGTGCCAGCAGCGCCGGGACTGTTCAGCCCCAGCATTTT.

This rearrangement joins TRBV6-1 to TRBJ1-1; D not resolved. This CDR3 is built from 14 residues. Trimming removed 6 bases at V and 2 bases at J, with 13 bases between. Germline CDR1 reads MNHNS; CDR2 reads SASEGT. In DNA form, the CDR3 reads TGTGCCAGCAGGCACTCGACACCAAACACTGAAGCTTTCTTT. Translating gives CASRHSTPNTEAFF.

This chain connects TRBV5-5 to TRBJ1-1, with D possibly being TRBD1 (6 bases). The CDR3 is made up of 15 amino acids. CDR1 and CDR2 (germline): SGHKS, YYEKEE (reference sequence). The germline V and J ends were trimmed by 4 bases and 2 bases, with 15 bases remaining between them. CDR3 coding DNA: TGTGCCAGCAGCCCTTCGGGACACATTAACACTGAAGCTTTCTTT. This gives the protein CASSPSGHINTEAFF.

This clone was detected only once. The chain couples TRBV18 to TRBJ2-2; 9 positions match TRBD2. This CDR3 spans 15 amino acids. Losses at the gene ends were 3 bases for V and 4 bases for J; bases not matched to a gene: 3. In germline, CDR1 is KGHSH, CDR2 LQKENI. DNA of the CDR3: TGTGCCAGCTCACCGGGACTAGCTCCCACCGGGGAGCTGTTTTTT. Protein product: CASSPGLAPTGELFF.

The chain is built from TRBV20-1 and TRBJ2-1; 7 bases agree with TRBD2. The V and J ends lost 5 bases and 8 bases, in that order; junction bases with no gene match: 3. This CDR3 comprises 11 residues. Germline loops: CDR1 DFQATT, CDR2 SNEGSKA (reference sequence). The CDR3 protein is CSAWSGDEQFF. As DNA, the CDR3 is TGCAGTGCTTGGAGCGGGGATGAGCAGTTCTTC.

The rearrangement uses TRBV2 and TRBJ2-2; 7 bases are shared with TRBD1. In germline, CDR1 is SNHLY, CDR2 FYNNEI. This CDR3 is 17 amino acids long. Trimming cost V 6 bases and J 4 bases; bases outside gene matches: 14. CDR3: CASSQSPRGGGTGELFF. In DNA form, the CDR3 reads TGTGCCAGCAGCCAAAGCCCCAGAGGGGGCGGCACCGGGGAGCTGTTTTTT.

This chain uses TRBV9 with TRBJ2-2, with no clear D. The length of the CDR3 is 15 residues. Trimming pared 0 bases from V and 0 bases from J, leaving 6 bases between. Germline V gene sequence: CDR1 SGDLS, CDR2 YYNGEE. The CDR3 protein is CASSVVLANTGELFF. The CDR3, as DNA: TGTGCCAGCAGCGTAGTTTTAGCGAACACCGGGGAGCTGTTTTTT.

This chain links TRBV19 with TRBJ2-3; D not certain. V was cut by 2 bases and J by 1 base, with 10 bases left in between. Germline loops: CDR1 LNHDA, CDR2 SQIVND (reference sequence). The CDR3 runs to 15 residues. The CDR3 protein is CASSINGLGTDTQYF. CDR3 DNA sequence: TGTGCCAGTAGTATAAACGGCCTAGGCACAGATACGCAGTATTTT.

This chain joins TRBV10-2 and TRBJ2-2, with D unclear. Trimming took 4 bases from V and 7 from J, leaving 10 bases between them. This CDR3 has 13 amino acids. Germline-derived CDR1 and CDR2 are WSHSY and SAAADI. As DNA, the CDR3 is TGCGCCAGCAGTGGGTCAAGAGGCGGGGAGCTGTTTTTT. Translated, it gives CASSGSRGGELFF.

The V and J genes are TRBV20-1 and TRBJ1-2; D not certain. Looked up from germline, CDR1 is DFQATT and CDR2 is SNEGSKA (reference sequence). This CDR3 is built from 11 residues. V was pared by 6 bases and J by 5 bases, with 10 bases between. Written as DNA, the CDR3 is TGCAGTGCCCTGTGGGAGTATGGCTACACCTTC. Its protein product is CSALWEYGYTF.